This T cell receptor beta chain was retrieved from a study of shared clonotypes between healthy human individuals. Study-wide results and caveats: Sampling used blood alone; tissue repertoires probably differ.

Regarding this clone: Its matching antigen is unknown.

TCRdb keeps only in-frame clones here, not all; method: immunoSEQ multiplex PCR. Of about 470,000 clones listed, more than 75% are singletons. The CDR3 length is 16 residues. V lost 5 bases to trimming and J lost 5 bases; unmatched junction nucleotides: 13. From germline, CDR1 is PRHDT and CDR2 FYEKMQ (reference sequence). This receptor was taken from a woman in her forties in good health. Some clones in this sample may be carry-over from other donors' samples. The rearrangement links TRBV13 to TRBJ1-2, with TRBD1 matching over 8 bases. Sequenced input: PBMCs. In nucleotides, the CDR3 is TGTGCCAGCAGCCATTCTTCACAGGGGGTAGGTTATGGCTACACCTTC. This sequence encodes CASSHSSQGVGYGYTF.